The 24 T cell receptor beta chains below were found in one sample sequenced in a study of T-cell memory formation after mild COVID-19. TCRdb reprocessed the 5' RACE reads with MiXCR, giving one entry per CDR3 protein. Of tens of thousands of distinct CDR3 sequences listed, about 15% are singletons. The specimen sequenced was PBMCs or a T cell subset sorted from them (not recorded which). These receptors originate from an adult who had mild COVID-19 (a few samples of this study predate the infection). Cell type and time point are not known.

This clonotype was recorded many times. V and J are TRBV4-1 and TRBJ1-2, with a weak D call TRBD1 (6 bases). V was pared by 3 bases and J by 5 bases, with 25 bases between. Germline V gene lookup returns CDR1 MGHRA and CDR2 YSYEKL. This CDR3 comprises 18 residues. The CDR3 loop reads CASSQGLGGSSFRYGYTF. The CDR3 nucleotides read TGCGCCAGCAGCCAGGGCTTAGGGGGATCCTCTTTTAGGTATGGCTACACCTTC.

This clonotype was seen at least ten times. For the CDR3, the DNA is TGCGCCAGCAGCCAAGAGGGACCCCCGGGGGGTTATAATTCACCCCTCCACTTT. It is translated as CASSQEGPPGGYNSPLHF. The chain carries TRBV4-1 and TRBJ1-6; TRBD1 might be the D (5 bases). The ends were cut back, 0 bases at V and 4 bases at J, with 16 bases in the middle. The CDR3 has 18 residues. In germline, CDR1 is MGHRA, CDR2 YSYEKL.

This clonotype appeared many times. This rearrangement joins TRBV7-2 to TRBJ1-1; 9 bases fit TRBD1. After removal of 5 bases from V and 10 bases from J, the junction contained 8 bases not matched to a gene. Germline CDR1 SGHTA, CDR2 FQGNSA. There are 13 residues in the CDR3. The CDR3 loop reads CASSEGQGLRAFF. The CDR3 DNA reads TGTGCCAGCAGCGAGGGACAGGGTTTGCGAGCTTTCTTT.

The chain carries TRBV5-5 and TRBJ1-3; maybe TRBD1 (6 bases). Germline lookup yields CDR1 SGHKS and CDR2 YYEKEE (reference sequence). V was shortened by 6 bases and J by 4 bases, with 14 bases between the two germline ends. The CDR3 spans 14 residues. Here the CDR3 DNA reads TGTGCCAGCACCCGGGGGGGGGCAGGAAACACCATATATTTT. Translation: CASTRGGAGNTIYF. The whole variable domain, remainder taken from reference TRBV5-5 and TRBJ1-3, is DAGVTQSPTHLIKTRGQQVTLRCSPISGHKSVSWYQQVLGQGPQFIFQYYEKEERGRGNFPDRFSARQFPNYSSELNVNALLLGDSALYLCASTRGGAGNTIYFGEGSWLTVV.

The CDR3 here is CASSPGGVRGYTF. The CDR3 DNA reads as TGTGCCAGCAGCCCGGGGGGGGTCAGGGGCTACACCTTC. V is TRBV7-2 and J is TRBJ1-2, with D possibly TRBD1 on 5 matching bases. Germline CDR1 and CDR2: SGHTA and FQGNSA. This CDR3 region has 13 residues. Trimming cost V 5 bases and J 8 bases, with 15 bases left between them.

The chain is built from TRBV7-9 and TRBJ1-1; maybe TRBD1 (5 bases). Germline V lookup: CDR1 SEHNR, CDR2 FQNEAQ (reference sequence). V lost 3 bases and J lost 1, with 15 bases in between. The CDR3 is 16 amino acids. The CDR3 protein is CASSFLPGWSNTEAFF. CDR3 DNA: TGTGCCAGCAGCTTTTTACCAGGGTGGTCGAACACTGAAGCTTTCTTT.

This clonotype appeared many times. The rearrangement uses TRBV11-2 and TRBJ1-6; no reliable D call. CDR1 and CDR2 (germline): SGHAT, FQNNGV. The CDR3 has 12 residues. Trimming stripped 4 bases from V and 7 bases from J, with 5 bases between. CDR3 DNA: TGTGCCAGCAGCTCGCCCAATTCACCCCTCCACTTT. It codes for CASSSPNSPLHF.

This clonotype occurred a few times. The V and J genes are TRBV7-2 and TRBJ2-7; possible D gene TRBD1, 6 bases. CDR1 is SGHTA, CDR2 FQGNSA, per germline. This CDR3 is 14 amino acids long. The V end was cut by 2 bases, the J end by 3 bases, with 11 bases between. The CDR3 protein is CASSLQGSLYEQYF. CDR3 in DNA: TGTGCCAGCAGCTTACAGGGGAGTCTCTACGAGCAGTACTTC.

This sequence joins TRBV5-1 and TRBJ2-3; D is unresolved. Germline-derived CDR1 and CDR2 are SGHRS and YFSETQ. This CDR3 spans 14 amino acids. V lost 0 bases to trimming and J lost 2 bases, with 7 bases between them. CDR3 nucleotide sequence: TGCGCCAGCAGCTTGGGGTGGGACACAGATACGCAGTATTTT. Translation: CASSLGWDTDTQYF.

The V and J genes are TRBV19 and TRBJ1-4, with D uncertain. Germline V CDR1 and CDR2: LNHDA, SQIVND (reference sequence). The CDR3 is 15 residues long. Trimming took 3 bases from V and 7 from J, leaving 15 bases between them. In DNA form, the CDR3 reads TGTGCCAGTAGTATGGGAGGACCTCTCCTTGAAAAACTGTTTTTT. Translation gives CASSMGGPLLEKLFF.

This clonotype appeared many times. The chain uses TRBV7-2 and TRBJ1-2, with TRBD1 matching 7 bases. This CDR3 contains 17 residues. Unmatched junction bases numbered 14, after V lost 1 base and J lost 6 bases. Germline loops: CDR1 SGHTA, CDR2 FQGNSA. For the CDR3, the DNA is TGTGCCAGCAGCTTAGGGGTATCGGGACAGCTGAAGGATGGCTACACCTTC. This translates into CASSLGVSGQLKDGYTF.

This clonotype was seen repeatedly, ten times or more. The chain combines TRBV7-9 with TRBJ1-2; TRBD1 aligns across 8 bases. Germline CDR1 and CDR2: SEHNR and FQNEAQ (reference sequence). The CDR3 totals 15 residues. V shed 2 bases, J shed 8 bases, and the junction held 10 bases outside the gene matches. The CDR3 bases are TGTGCCAGCAGCTTAAGTTATAACAGGGGGAACGGCTACACCTTC. It yields the protein CASSLSYNRGNGYTF. Combining the CDR3 with reference TRBV7-9 and TRBJ1-2 gives the whole variable domain DTGVSQNPRHKITKRGQNVTFRCDPISEHNRLYWYRQTLGQGPEFLTYFQNEAQLEKSRLLSDRFSAERPKGSFSTLEIQRTEQGDSAMYLCASSLSYNRGNGYTFGSGTRLTVV.

This clonotype showed up many times. The rearrangement joins TRBV5-1 to TRBJ2-3; unclear D gene. Germline V gene lookup returns CDR1 SGHRS and CDR2 YFSETQ. This CDR3 is 14 amino acids long. The V end lost 0 bases, the J end lost 4 bases, and 9 bases lay between the germline ends. The CDR3 sequence: CASSLDRLSDTQYF. Written as DNA, the CDR3 is TGCGCCAGCAGCTTGGATCGCCTCTCAGATACGCAGTATTTT.

This clonotype was counted at least ten times. V is TRBV5-1 and J is TRBJ2-7, with 11 bases aligning to TRBD2. The CDR3 is 13 residues long. V shed 6 bases and J 4 bases; nucleotides not matched to a gene: 3. The germline CDR1 and CDR2 sequences are SGHRS and YFSETQ. CDR3 in amino acids: CASKGLADYEQYF. In nucleotides, the CDR3 is TGCGCCAGCAAGGGACTAGCGGATTACGAGCAGTACTTC.

This clonotype has ten or more counts. The chain employs TRBV7-9 and TRBJ1-1; a weak D match, TRBD1 (5 bases). The V end was cut by 1 base, the J end by 8 bases, with 8 bases between. CDR1 and CDR2 (germline): SEHNR, FQNEAQ (reference sequence). CDR3 length equals 12 residues. Here the CDR3 DNA reads TGTGCCAGCAGCTTAGGAAAGGGGGAAGCTTTCTTT. Its protein product is CASSLGKGEAFF.

V and J are TRBV15 and TRBJ1-5, with 8 positions matching TRBD1. The V gene end was trimmed by 0 bases and the J gene end by 2 bases; junction bases not matched to a gene: 3. In germline, CDR1 is LNHNV, CDR2 YYDKDF (reference sequence). The CDR3 is made up of 16 amino acids. In nucleotides, the CDR3 is TGTGCCACCAGCAGAGATAGGGGACAGGGCAATCAGCCCCAGCATTTT. Its translation: CATSRDRGQGNQPQHF.

This clonotype was picked up many times. The chain links TRBV7-2 to TRBJ2-7; a weak D match, TRBD2 (5 bases). Trimming pared 3 bases from V and 6 bases from J, leaving 12 bases between. In germline, CDR1 is SGHTA, CDR2 FQGNSA. This CDR3 region has 13 residues. CDR3 bases: TGTGCCAGCAGCTTCCAACTAGTTTCCGAGCAGTACTTC. This translates into CASSFQLVSEQYF. Full variable domain (remainder filled in from reference TRBV7-2 and TRBJ2-7): GAGVSQSPSNKVTEKGKDVELRCDPISGHTALYWYRQSLGQGLEFLIYFQGNSAPDKSGLPSDRFSAERTGGSVSTLTIQRTQQEDSAVYLCASSFQLVSEQYFGPGTRLTVT.

The V call is TRBV5-5, the J call TRBJ2-3, with D perhaps assigned TRBD1 or TRBD2 (5 bases each). The CDR3 runs 16 residues. CDR1 SGHKS and CDR2 YYEKEE come from the germline V gene (reference sequence). V was pared by 5 bases and J by 5 bases, with 21 bases between. CDR3 nucleotide sequence: TGTGCCAGCAGGTCACCCGGGACGAAGGAGGAAGATACGCAGTATTTT. Translation gives CASRSPGTKEEDTQYF.

V is TRBV7-6 and J is TRBJ2-3, with D unclear. The CDR3 runs 14 residues. Germline CDR1 and CDR2: SGHVS and FNYEAQ. V lost 2 bases, J lost 1 base, and 7 bases lay in between. The CDR3: CASSLSGGTDTQYF. In nucleotides, the CDR3 is TGTGCCAGCAGCTTATCGGGTGGCACAGATACGCAGTATTTT.

V usage is TRBV6-5 and J usage is TRBJ1-1; D possibly corresponds to TRBD1 (6 bases). V shed 4 bases and J shed 1 base, with 16 bases lying between them. The CDR3 extends over 16 amino acids. Per germline, CDR1 MNHEY and CDR2 SVGAGI. Here the CDR3 DNA reads TGTGCCAGCAGTTTGGGAGGGGGGCGGAGGAACACTGAAGCTTTCTTT. Residues: CASSLGGGRRNTEAFF.

In its sample, this clonotype was seen many times. This chain joins TRBV5-5 and TRBJ2-3; TRBD2 matches at 13 bases. Unmatched junction bases numbered 7, after V lost 3 bases and J lost 6 bases. Germline CDR1 reads SGHKS; CDR2 reads YYEKEE (reference sequence). The CDR3 sequence is 16 residues long. The CDR3 is CASSSQLAGGPDTQYF. CDR3 in DNA: TGTGCCAGCAGCTCCCAACTAGCGGGAGGGCCGGATACGCAGTATTTT. Full variable domain (remainder filled in from reference TRBV5-5 and TRBJ2-3): DAGVTQSPTHLIKTRGQQVTLRCSPISGHKSVSWYQQVLGQGPQFIFQYYEKEERGRGNFPDRFSARQFPNYSSELNVNALLLGDSALYLCASSSQLAGGPDTQYFGPGTRLTVL.

This clonotype has a count of ten or more. The V call is TRBV27, the J call TRBJ2-3; TRBD2 might be the D (6 bases). This CDR3 comprises 15 residues. The V gene lost 8 bases and the J gene lost 4 bases, with 19 bases spanning the gap. CDR1 is MNHEY, CDR2 SMNVEV, per germline (reference sequence). The CDR3 region is CASRLKGGAADTQYF. The CDR3 DNA sequence: TGTGCCAGCCGCCTAAAAGGAGGGGCGGCAGATACGCAGTATTTT.

This clonotype was counted ten times or more. The V call is TRBV29-1, the J call TRBJ2-5; tentatively, D is TRBD1 or TRBD2 (6 bases each). This CDR3 spans 17 amino acids. Germline V gene sequence: CDR1 SQVTM, CDR2 ANQGSEA. Between the trimmed V and J ends, which lost 0 bases and 1 base, there was a span of 18 bases. The CDR3 bases are TGCAGCGTTGAAGAGCCCATCCCGGGGGCAGTCCAAGAGACCCAGTACTTC. It translates to CSVEEPIPGAVQETQYF.

Regarding this clonotype: The germline gene is not matched at one end of the junction; a read error may be the cause. This CDR3 is CASSLDRLAGVNNEQFF. DNA for the CDR3: TGTGCCAGCAGCCTAGATCGACTAGCGGGAGTAAACAATGAGCAGTTCTTC. The gene calls are TRBV11-3 and TRBJ2-1; 12 bases are shared with TRBD2. The CDR3 spans 17 residues. CDR1 is SGHNT, CDR2 YENEEA, per germline.